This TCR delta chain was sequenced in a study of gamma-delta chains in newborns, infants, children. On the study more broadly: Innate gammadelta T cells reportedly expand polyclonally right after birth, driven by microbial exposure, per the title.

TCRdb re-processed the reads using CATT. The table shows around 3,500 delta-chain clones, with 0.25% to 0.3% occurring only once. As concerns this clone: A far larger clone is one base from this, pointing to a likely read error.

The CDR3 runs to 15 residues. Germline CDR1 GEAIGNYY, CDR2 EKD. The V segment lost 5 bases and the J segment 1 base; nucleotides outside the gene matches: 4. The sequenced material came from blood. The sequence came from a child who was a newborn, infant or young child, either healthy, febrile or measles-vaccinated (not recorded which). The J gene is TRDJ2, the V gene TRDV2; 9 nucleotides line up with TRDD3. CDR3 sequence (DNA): TGTGCCTGTGGCATACTGGGGGATTTGACAGCACAACTCTTCTTT. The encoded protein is CACGILGDLTAQLFF.